This T cell receptor beta chain was captured in a study of cytomegalovirus exposure and HLA in healthy donors. Notes on this clone: Its antigen remains unidentified.

The CDR3 sequence is 16 residues long. Study-wide findings and caveats: Cytomegalovirus-associated TCR beta chains were listed, numbering 164.

Primers: 60 Vbeta forward and 13 Jbeta reverse. The table came from immunoSEQ multiplex PCR; TCRdb's copy has only in-frame clones and leaves some out. The repertoire has 100,000 to 150,000 clones, about three quarters of them found once; the top ten carry around 4%. The TCR comes from a man aged 25-45 years in good health and CMV-seronegative. This rearrangement joins TRBV12-2 to TRBJ2-7; the D call TRBD1 from the table was never checked on the DNA. TRBV12-2 is noted as a pseudogene. The sample consisted of PBMCs. The CDR3 here is CASRIPTGGSPYEQYF. The CDR3 DNA is TGTGCAAGTCGCATCCCTACAGGGGGATCCCCCTACGAGCAGTACTTC.